The clone carrying this TCR beta chain was detected only a few times. Via MiXCR, TCRdb re-called the RT-PCR reads, giving one row per CDR3 protein. Of about 410,000 distinct CDR3 sequences in the sample, roughly 17% were seen once. This record belongs to a study of patients and donors after allogeneic stem cell transplantation. J lost 5 bases, V lost 3 bases, and 4 bases had no gene match. There are 15 residues in the CDR3. Germline V CDR1 and CDR2: KGHDR, SFDVKD. The chain couples TRBV24-1 to TRBJ2-2, with 8 nucleotides matching TRBD1. Material for sequencing was blood, either unsorted or a sorted T cell fraction (not recorded which). The receptor comes from a human donor who was either an allogeneic HSCT recipient or a stem cell or donor lymphocyte infusion donor (not recorded which). It is not recorded whose cells these are; they may come from a transplant donor. The CDR3 DNA follows: TGTGCCACCAGTGATACAGGGGGGCGGACCGGGGAGCTGTTTTTT. Amino acid sequence: CATSDTGGRTGELFF.